A selection of T cell receptor beta chains follows, all from one sample in a study of T cell changes during pregnancy in multiple sclerosis. Here immunoSEQ multiplex PCR was the method, and the copy in TCRdb shows in-frame clones only, minus some. This table has approximately 30,000 clones, 80% to 90% appearing once. This specimen was CD8+ T cells from peripheral blood mononuclear cells, taken in the third trimester of pregnancy. The receptors were sampled from a female donor with multiple sclerosis, enrolled in a pregnancy study. Both conserved end residues are part of each CDR3. D genes are given only for firm matches. The size field is filled for only some rows; it gives once, few, many or a size class.

v_gene,j_gene,abundance,d_gene,CDR3nt,CDR3aa
TRBV7-9,TRBJ1-2,once,-,TGTGCCAGCAGTCCCAGGGGAGGGGGGCCTTATGGCTACACCTTC,CASSPRGGGPYGYTF
TRBV27,TRBJ1-1,-,-,TGTGCCAGCAGTTTATCCAGGGGAAGCACTGAAGCTTTCTTT,CASSLSRGSTEAFF
TRBV13,TRBJ2-1,-,-,TGTGCCAGCAGCTTTCAACCCGGGGACTCCTACAATGAGCAGTTCTTC,CASSFQPGDSYNEQFF
TRBV7-3,TRBJ2-2,-,-,TGTGCCAGCAGCTTAAGCAGGGGCCCGAACACCGGGGAGCTGTTTTTT,CASSLSRGPNTGELFF
TRBV27,TRBJ2-1,-,TRBD2,TGTGCCAGCAGTTTATGGGGGACACCGGGAGGGAATGAGCAGTTCTTC,CASSLWGTPGGNEQFF
TRBV14,TRBJ2-1,-,TRBD1,TGTGCCAGCAGTCCCTACAGGGGGCACAATGAGCAGTTCTTC,CASSPYRGHNEQFF
TRBV5-1,TRBJ2-2,-,-,TGCGCCAGCAGCTTTTACCCCACGGAGCTACTAACACCCGGGGAGCTGTTTTTT,CASSFYPTELLTPGELFF
TRBV14,TRBJ2-7,-,TRBD2,TGTGCCAGCAGCCAAGGGGGGGGTTACAGAGATCCGGATGAGCAGTACTTC,CASSQGGGYRDPDEQYF
TRBV9,TRBJ2-7,-,TRBD2,TGTGCCAGCAGCGTTGGGGGGGACGGTGGTTACGAGCAGTACTTC,CASSVGGDGGYEQYF
TRBV27,TRBJ2-3,-,-,TGTGCCAGCAGCCGCCGGTCCTCCACAGATACGCAGTATTTT,CASSRRSSTDTQYF
TRBV4-1,TRBJ2-7,-,-,TGCGCCAGCAGCCAAGAAGATGTAGTAGCCCACGAGCAGTACTTC,CASSQEDVVAHEQYF
TRBV19,TRBJ1-1,-,-,TGTGCCAGTAGTGCCAGACAGGAGATGAAGGACACTGAAGCTTTCTTT,CASSARQEMKDTEAFF
TRBV6-1,TRBJ1-5,-,-,TGTGCCAGCAGACTTTCCAGGGGCGTGGATCAGCCCCAGCATTTT,CASRLSRGVDQPQHF
TRBV28,TRBJ1-1,-,-,TGTGCCAGCAGTCCGCAGGGCTACACTGAAGCTTTCTTT,CASSPQGYTEAFF
TRBV7-9,TRBJ2-7,-,TRBD1,TGTGCCAGCAGCTTAGCCGGGACAGGTGCCCACGAGCAGTACTTC,CASSLAGTGAHEQYF
TRBV27,TRBJ2-7,-,-,TGTGCCACCGGGGACTGGAACTACGAGCAGTACTTC,CATGDWNYEQYF
TRBV6-6,TRBJ2-1,-,TRBD1,TGTGCCAGCAGCCTACAGGGGGCAAGGAATGAGCAGTTCTTC,CASSLQGARNEQFF
TRBV6-5,TRBJ2-1,few,TRBD2,TGTGCCAGCGGGACTAGCGGCTTGGCGCAGTTCTTC,CASGTSGLAQFF
TRBV29-1,TRBJ1-3,-,-,TGCAGCGTTGCTCTAGACAGCTCTGGAAACACCATATATTTT,CSVALDSSGNTIYF
TRBV27,TRBJ2-1,-,-,TGTGCCAGCCGCTCGCAGTTAAATGAGCAGTTCTTC,CASRSQLNEQFF
TRBV7-9,TRBJ1-5,-,-,TGTGCCAGTGGGAGGAGCAATCAGCCCCAGCATTTT,CASGRSNQPQHF
TRBV2,TRBJ1-3,-,-,TGTGCCAGCAGGGAGGGACGGAACTCTGGAAACACCATATATTTT,CASREGRNSGNTIYF
TRBV7-8,TRBJ2-1,-,TRBD2,TGTGCCAGCAGCTCTAGGGCCGGACTAGTCGGTTCCTACAATGAGCAGTTCTTC,CASSSRAGLVGSYNEQFF
TRBV28,TRBJ1-1,-,TRBD1,TGTGCCAGCAGTTTCCTGGACAGGGGGGCTGAAGCTTTCTTT,CASSFLDRGAEAFF
TRBV10-3,TRBJ1-5,-,TRBD1,TGTGCCATCAGCGATGGACAGGAACGTAATCAGCCCCAGCATTTT,CAISDGQERNQPQHF
TRBV4-2,TRBJ1-4,medium-sized,-,TGTGCCAGCAGCCAAGAAACGAGGGCCTATAATGAAAAACTGTTTTTT,CASSQETRAYNEKLFF
TRBV6-1,TRBJ2-5,-,-,TGTGCCAGCAGTTTCCGGGATCTCTCAGCGGAGACCCAGTACTTC,CASSFRDLSAETQYF
TRBV6-5,TRBJ2-2,-,-,TGTGCCAGCAGTTACGAGTCCTTTACGGGGACCGGGGAGCTGTTTTTT,CASSYESFTGTGELFF
TRBV7-8,TRBJ1-1,-,-,TGTGCCAGCAGCCTTAGGGGCAGGGTGAGGACTGAAGCTTTCTTT,CASSLRGRVRTEAFF
TRBV10-3,TRBJ2-1,-,TRBD2,TGTGCCATCAGTGAGTCGATACTAGCGGGAGTATGGGAGCAGTTCTTC,CAISESILAGVWEQFF
TRBV28,TRBJ1-4,-,-,TGTGCCAGCACCGGGGGAGAAAGCAATGAAAAACTGTTTTTT,CASTGGESNEKLFF
TRBV30,TRBJ2-2,-,TRBD1,TGTGCCTGGAGATCTAGGGGGGACAGGTACACCGGGGAGCTGTTTTTT,CAWRSRGDRYTGELFF
TRBV6-6,TRBJ2-3,-,-,TGTGCCAGCAGTTACGATGCGGATACGCAGTATTTT,CASSYDADTQYF
TRBV9,TRBJ2-1,-,TRBD2,TGTGCCAGCAGCGTAGAGGGTAGCGGGGGCCACTCCTACAATGAGCAGTTCTTC,CASSVEGSGGHSYNEQFF
TRBV5-5,TRBJ1-2,-,-,TGTGCCAGCAGCCTGGGACGGGGGGCCCATGGCTACACCTTC,CASSLGRGAHGYTF
TRBV5-1,TRBJ2-5,-,-,TGCGCCAGCACCTTATCGCCGGGAAACACGCACTTC,CASTLSPGNTHF
TRBV28,TRBJ2-7,-,-,TGTGCCAGCAAGGGGGGGCCTCACTCCTACGAGCAGTACTTC,CASKGGPHSYEQYF
TRBV27,TRBJ2-3,-,-,TGTGCCAGCAGTCCATATGGCCGTAGCCCCCGCGGGTATGCGCAGTATTTT,CASSPYGRSPRGYAQYF
TRBV5-1,TRBJ1-1,-,-,TGCGCCAGCAGCTTATCTATGAACACTGAAGCTTTCTTT,CASSLSMNTEAFF
TRBV13,TRBJ2-2,few,-,TGTGCCAGCAGCTTTTACAGGGAGGGGACCGGGGAGCTGTTTTTT,CASSFYREGTGELFF
TRBV28,TRBJ2-3,once,-,TGTGCCAGCACGGGAGGGACAGTTAGCACAGATACGCAGTATTTT,CASTGGTVSTDTQYF
TRBV14,TRBJ2-7,-,-,TGTGCCAGCAGCCCTAGCGCCTACGGCTACGAGCAGTACTTC,CASSPSAYGYEQYF
TRBV5-4,TRBJ2-2,-,TRBD1,TGTGCCAGCAGCACCGAACAGGGGACCGGGGAGCTGTTTTTT,CASSTEQGTGELFF
TRBV27,TRBJ2-3,-,-,TGTGCCAGCAGTTTCGGGGGAGCTAGCACAGATACGCAGTATTTT,CASSFGGASTDTQYF
TRBV2,TRBJ2-1,-,TRBD1,TGTGCCAGCAGTGAAACGGACAGGGGTGGGAATGAGCAGTTCTTC,CASSETDRGGNEQFF
TRBV23-1,TRBJ2-7,-,-,TGCGCCAGCAGCCGAACAACACAGGGCGGCCGCTACTACGAGCAGTACTTC,CASSRTTQGGRYYEQYF
TRBV13,TRBJ1-1,-,-,TGTGCCAGCAGCTTAGATAGGGGTGACGCTTTCTTT,CASSLDRGDAFF
TRBV27,TRBJ1-4,-,TRBD1,TGTGCCAGCAGTCCAGACAGGGTAGTCGAAAAACTGTTTTTT,CASSPDRVVEKLFF
TRBV5-1,TRBJ2-2,-,TRBD2,TGCGCCAGCAGCCCGCCGCTAGCGGGAGTTTCGGGGGAGCTGTTTTTT,CASSPPLAGVSGELFF
TRBV11-2,TRBJ2-1,-,-,TGTGCCAGCAGCCGAGGTTTCCGCAATGAGCAGTTCTTC,CASSRGFRNEQFF
TRBV28,TRBJ2-7,-,TRBD2,TGTGCCAGCAGTTGGGGACTAGCGGGAGGCGAGCAGTACTTC,CASSWGLAGGEQYF
TRBV9,TRBJ1-3,-,TRBD1,TGTGCCAGCAGCGCGCTAAAGGGGGCCTCTGGAAACACCATATATTTT,CASSALKGASGNTIYF